This TCR beta chain was recovered during a study of T cells in Graves' hyperthyroidism and ophthalmopathy (dated by TCRdb to between 2018 and 2020). As for the study more broadly: Peripheral blood was collected at initial diagnosis, before any treatment. The paper reports TCR Vbeta CDR3 sequencing of 130 to 150 peripheral blood samples: 43 ophthalmopathy, 75 to 80 hyperthyroidism and around 17 progressor patients. After sampling, hyperthyroidism patients received methimazole starting at 30 mg daily, and ophthalmopathy patients received high-dose intravenous methylprednisolone. Thyroid tissue and blood T-cell repertoires from roughly 6 Graves' hyperthyroidism patients were also compared in the study. For training and testing, the 100 or so patients in the discovery cohort were randomly divided in a 7:3 ratio. To identify distinguishing TCR V-J signatures, a discovery cohort of 100 or so patients was used, comprising approximately 40 with Graves' ophthalmopathy and around 60 with stable Graves' hyperthyroidism. Whether ophthalmopathy could be predicted prospectively was tested in an independent validation cohort made up of 18 to 20 hyperthyroidism patients plus 17 patients who later progressed to ophthalmopathy. What the work shows at the level of the full study, not this receptor alone: In validation, progression to ophthalmopathy was predicted by the model with about 70% sensitivity and about 72% specificity, a median of approximately 6.5 months before onset. Sample size was not statistically predetermined, and blinding of investigators to group allocation was not performed. Most expanded thyroid clonotypes (frequency above 0.001) were also found in blood, which suggests that blood repertoires may mirror thyroid immune responses. A model built on a 13 V-J signature distinguished ophthalmopathy from stable hyperthyroidism, reaching around 87% sensitivity and about 81% specificity in cross-validation and 80%/75% in testing.

This clonotype was observed many times. What this receptor recognizes is not known. One base away there is no much larger clone; base qualities are not given. Via the germline V gene, CDR1 is SGHTA and CDR2 FQGNSA. The CDR3 sequence holds 15 residues, the cysteine and phenylalanine included. The only DNA kept is the CDR3, 45 bases in frame from the first base. The junction shows trimming of 5 bases on V and 8 bases on J, plus 20 bases between the germline ends. Amplification of TCR beta CDR3 regions was carried out from RNA transcripts. The first round of RT-PCR for the TCR CDR3 was performed with the HTBI primer set and the Qiagen OneStep RT-PCR kit. The libraries were constructed in a second round of multiplex PCR and then size-selected and purified. The libraries were sequenced on an Illumina HiSeq2000 using paired-end 100 bp reads. Turning to the authors' computational methods: SOAPnuke was used to process the raw data, throwing out any read that contained adapters or uncalled bases, had a mean Phred below 15, or lacked an exact constant-primer or identifier match. COPE v1.2.5 was used to merge the high-quality paired reads, and each unique nucleotide sequence was defined as a clonotype. MiTCR v1.1 was used to align the clonotypes against IMGT TRBV, TRBD and TRBJ reference segments. The analysis included only V-J combinations with a frequency above 0.0001, which together covered around 99% of the repertoires. A TCS score was defined as the ratio of F50 (clonal expansion) to E x V (chaos), with BLOSUM62-based TCRdist applied between CDR3 peptides within each V-J. Welch's t-statistics and random forest reduced 500 to 550 V-J features to 13, which were used in a naive Bayes classifier (R e1071). TCRdb reworked the public reads: Q25 trimming with fastp, MiXCR clone assembly, productive beta chains retained. Every distinct CDR3 protein forms one entry, paired with its most common genes and DNA. TCRdb's processing, not the study's, gives the V and J calls here. Here the sample has about 180,000 distinct CDR3 sequences; about a sixth occur a single time. The leading ten clones occupy roughly 32% of the sample.

Stable Graves' hyperthyroidism was defined as the absence of progression to ophthalmopathy over 18 months of follow-up. Hyperthyroidism patients were aged 18 to 65 years and newly diagnosed, with disease duration of less than 2 months. Patients with uncontrolled infections, other autoimmune diseases, pregnancy or lactation were excluded. Clinical symptoms, serum thyroxine and TRAb, thyroid ultrasound, and orbital computed tomography formed the basis for the diagnoses. PBMCs were separated from 7.5 to 10 ml of fresh peripheral blood using Ficoll-Paque density gradient centrifugation. Total RNA was extracted using Trizol reagent, and RNA quality was assessed on an Agilent 2100 Bioanalyzer.

The rearrangement joined TRBV7-2 to TRBJ2-3; a weak D assignment points to TRBD2 (7 bases agree). Sequences were obtained from blood. The receptor was isolated from a woman aged 50 to 65 with Graves' hyperthyroidism. The CDR3 protein is CASSPRGRGAGTQYF. The DNA reads as follows: TGTGCCAGCAGCCCCCGCGGTCGGGGGGCAGGTACGCAGTATTTT.